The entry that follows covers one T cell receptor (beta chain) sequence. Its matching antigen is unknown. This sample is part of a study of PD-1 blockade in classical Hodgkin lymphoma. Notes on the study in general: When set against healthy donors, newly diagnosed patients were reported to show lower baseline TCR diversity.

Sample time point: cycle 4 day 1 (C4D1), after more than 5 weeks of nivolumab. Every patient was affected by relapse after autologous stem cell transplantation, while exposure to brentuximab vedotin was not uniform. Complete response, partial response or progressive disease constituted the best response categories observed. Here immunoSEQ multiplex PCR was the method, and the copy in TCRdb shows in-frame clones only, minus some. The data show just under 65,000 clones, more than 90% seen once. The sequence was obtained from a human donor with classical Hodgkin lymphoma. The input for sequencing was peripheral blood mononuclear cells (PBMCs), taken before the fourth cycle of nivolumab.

The CDR3, as DNA: TGTGCCAGCAAACGACAGGGGCTCTACGATTACGAGCAGTACTTC. Protein sequence: CASKRQGLYDYEQYF. The chain uses TRBV2 and TRBJ2-7, with TRBD1 matching over 8 bases. V lost 7 bases and J lost 4; bases outside the gene matches: 12. There are 15 residues in the CDR3. The V gene's germline CDR1 is SNHLY and CDR2 FYNNEI.